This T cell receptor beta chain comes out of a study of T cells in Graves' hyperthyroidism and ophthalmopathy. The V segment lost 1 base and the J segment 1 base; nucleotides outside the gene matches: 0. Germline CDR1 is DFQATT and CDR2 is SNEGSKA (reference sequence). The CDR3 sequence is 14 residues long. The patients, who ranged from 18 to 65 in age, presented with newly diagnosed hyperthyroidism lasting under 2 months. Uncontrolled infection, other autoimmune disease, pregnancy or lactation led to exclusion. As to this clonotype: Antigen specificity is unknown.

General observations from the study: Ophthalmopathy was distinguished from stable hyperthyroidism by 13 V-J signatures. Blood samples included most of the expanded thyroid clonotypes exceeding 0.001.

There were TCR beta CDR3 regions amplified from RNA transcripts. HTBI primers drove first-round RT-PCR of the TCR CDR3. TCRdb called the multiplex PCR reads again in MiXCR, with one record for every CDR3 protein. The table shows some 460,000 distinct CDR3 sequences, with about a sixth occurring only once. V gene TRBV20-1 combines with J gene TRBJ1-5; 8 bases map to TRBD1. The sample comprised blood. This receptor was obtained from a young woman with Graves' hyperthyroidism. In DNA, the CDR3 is TGCAGTGCTAGAGGACAGGGGAGCAATCAGCCCCAGCATTTT. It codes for CSARGQGSNQPQHF.